This TCR beta chain originates from a study of spatial heterogeneity in lung cancer. This clonotype occurred many times. The sample's time point: blood at routine non-recurrence follow-up after resection. Tumor, nontumor lung or frozen PBMC supplied whole RNA, sequenced without sorting. A single record per CDR3 protein comes from TCRdb applying MiXCR to the 5' RACE reads. The sample shows approximately 50,000 distinct CDR3 sequences, roughly 7.4% of them seen only once. The CDR3 runs 14 residues. Losses at the gene ends were 6 bases for V and 6 bases for J; bases not matched to a gene: 4. The V call is TRBV12-3 or TRBV12-4, the J call TRBJ2-3; TRBD2 agrees at 12 bases. The sequence derives from a female donor with early-stage non-small cell lung cancer. This sample comprised PBMCs, obtained at follow-up. CDR3 loop: CASSLAGGPDTQYF. The CDR3 DNA sequence: TGTGCCAGCAGCCTAGCGGGGGGGCCTGATACGCAGTATTTT.